The source of this TCR beta chain is a study of T cell responses to AZD1222 COVID-19 vaccine. Study-wide results and caveats: Repertoire collection took place solely once the T cell response had peaked.

In the case of this clone: What it binds is not known.

Profiled with immunoSEQ multiplex PCR; TCRdb holds only in-frame clones, not every one. This table has approximately 150,000 clones, 91% appearing once. The CDR3 is made up of 15 amino acids. CDR1 SGHNT and CDR2 YENEEA come from the germline V gene. V was pared by 5 bases and J by 4 bases, with 4 bases of the junction left unmatched. The clonotype comes from an adult in good health. The source material was peripheral blood, sampled on day 0 of AZD1222 vaccination. The rearrangement uses TRBV11-3 and TRBJ2-5; 13 positions match TRBD2. The CDR3: CASSPGTSGVETQYF. CDR3 coding DNA: TGTGCCAGCAGCCCGGGGACTAGCGGGGTAGAGACCCAGTACTTC.